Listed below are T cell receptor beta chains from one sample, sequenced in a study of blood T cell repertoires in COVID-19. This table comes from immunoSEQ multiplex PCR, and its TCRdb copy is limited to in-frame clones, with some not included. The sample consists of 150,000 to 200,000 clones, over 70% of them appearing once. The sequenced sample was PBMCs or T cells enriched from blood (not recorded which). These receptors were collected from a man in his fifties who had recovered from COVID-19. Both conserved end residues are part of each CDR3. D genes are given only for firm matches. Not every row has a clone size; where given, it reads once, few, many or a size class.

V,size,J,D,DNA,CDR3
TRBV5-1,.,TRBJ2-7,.,TGCGCCAGCAGTTCTGGACAGTACGAGCAGTACTTC,CASSSGQYEQYF
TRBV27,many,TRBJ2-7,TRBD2,TGTGCCAGCACCCCACTAGCGGGGGGCCTGGAGCAGTACTTC,CASTPLAGGLEQYF
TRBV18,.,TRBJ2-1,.,TGTGCCAGCTCACCTGCAGTCACCAATGAGCAGTTCTTC,CASSPAVTNEQFF
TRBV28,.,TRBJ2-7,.,TGTGCCAGCAGTTTGAACGCGCGGGGCTACGAGCAGTACTTC,CASSLNARGYEQYF
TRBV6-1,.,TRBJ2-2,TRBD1,TGTGCCAGCAGTGAAGCATCGGGGACAGTTGTCACCGGGGAGCTGTTTTTT,CASSEASGTVVTGELFF
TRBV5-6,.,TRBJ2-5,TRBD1,TGTGCCAGCAGCAGACAGGGGGGAGAGACCCAGTACTTC,CASSRQGGETQYF
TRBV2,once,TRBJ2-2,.,TGTGCCAGCAGTGAGGTCCCCGGAGGCACCGGGGAGCTGTTTTTT,CASSEVPGGTGELFF
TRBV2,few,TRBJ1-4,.,TGTGCCAGCAGTGATTCGACAGCAACTAATGAAAAACTGTTTTTT,CASSDSTATNEKLFF
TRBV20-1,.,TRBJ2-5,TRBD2,TGCAGTGCTAGTGAAATGACTAGCGGGAGTATCGGTGAGACCCAGTACTTC,CSASEMTSGSIGETQYF
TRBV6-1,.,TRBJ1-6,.,TGTGCCAGCAGTGGGCCCGGGGTGAGCTCCTATAATTCACCCCTCCACTTT,CASSGPGVSSYNSPLHF
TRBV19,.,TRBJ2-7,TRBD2,TGTGCCAGTAGAGCACTAGCGGGAGACTACGAGCAGTACTTC,CASRALAGDYEQYF
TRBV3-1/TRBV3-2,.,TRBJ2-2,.,TGTGCCAGCAGCCAATCCATGCTGAGCACCGGGGAGCTGTTTTTT,CASSQSMLSTGELFF
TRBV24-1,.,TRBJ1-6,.,TGTGCCACCAGTGATCGCGGAATTAATTCACCCCTCCACTTT,CATSDRGINSPLHF
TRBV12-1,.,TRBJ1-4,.,TGTGCCAGCAGCTTGTCCGGGACAGGGAGGACAACTAATGAAAAACTGTTTTTT,CASSLSGTGRTTNEKLFF
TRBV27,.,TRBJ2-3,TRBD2,TGTGCCAGCAGTTTCCAGCGGGAGGGGGATACGCAGTATTTT,CASSFQREGDTQYF
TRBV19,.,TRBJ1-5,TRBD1,TGTGCCAGTCGTACAGGGGGCCTGACTCAGCCCCAGCATTTT,CASRTGGLTQPQHF
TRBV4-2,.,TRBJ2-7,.,TGTGCCAGCAGCCAAGGTCCAGAACCCTACGAGCAGTACTTC,CASSQGPEPYEQYF
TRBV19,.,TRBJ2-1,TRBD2,TGTGCCAGTGCACTAGCGGGAGGGCCATACGAGCAGTTCTTC,CASALAGGPYEQFF
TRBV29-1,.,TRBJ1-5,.,TGCAGCGTTGAAACAGGGCTCAATCAGCCCCAGCATTTT,CSVETGLNQPQHF
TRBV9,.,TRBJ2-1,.,TGTGCCAGCAGCGTCGGAGTAGCCTCCCGGTCTGAGCAGTTCTTC,CASSVGVASRSEQFF
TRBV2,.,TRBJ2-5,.,TGTGCCAGCAGTGTATTACAAGAGACCCAGTACTTC,CASSVLQETQYF
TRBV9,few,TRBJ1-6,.,TGTGCCAGCAGCCCGATGCGGAACTCCTATAATTCACCCCTCCACTTT,CASSPMRNSYNSPLHF
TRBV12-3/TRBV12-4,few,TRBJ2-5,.,TGTGCCAGCAGCGACAGTCAAGAGACCCAGTACTTC,CASSDSQETQYF
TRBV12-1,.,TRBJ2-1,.,TGTGCCAGCAGCTTTAAGCGGGGGGACCACAATGAGCAGTTCTTC,CASSFKRGDHNEQFF
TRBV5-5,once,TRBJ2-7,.,TGTGCCAGCAGCTTGGACAGTACCTACGAGCAGTACTTC,CASSLDSTYEQYF